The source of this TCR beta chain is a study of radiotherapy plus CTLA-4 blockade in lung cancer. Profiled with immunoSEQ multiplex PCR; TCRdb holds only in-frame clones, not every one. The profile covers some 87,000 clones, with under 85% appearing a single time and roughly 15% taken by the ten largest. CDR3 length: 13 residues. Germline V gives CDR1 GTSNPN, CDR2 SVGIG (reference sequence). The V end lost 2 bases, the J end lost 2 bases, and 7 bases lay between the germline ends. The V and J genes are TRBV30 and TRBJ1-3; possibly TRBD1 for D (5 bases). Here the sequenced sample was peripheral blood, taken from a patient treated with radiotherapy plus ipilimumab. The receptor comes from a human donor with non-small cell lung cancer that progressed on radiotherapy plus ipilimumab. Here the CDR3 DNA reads TGTGCCTGGAGTAGGGGAACTGGAAACACCATATATTTT. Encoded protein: CAWSRGTGNTIYF.